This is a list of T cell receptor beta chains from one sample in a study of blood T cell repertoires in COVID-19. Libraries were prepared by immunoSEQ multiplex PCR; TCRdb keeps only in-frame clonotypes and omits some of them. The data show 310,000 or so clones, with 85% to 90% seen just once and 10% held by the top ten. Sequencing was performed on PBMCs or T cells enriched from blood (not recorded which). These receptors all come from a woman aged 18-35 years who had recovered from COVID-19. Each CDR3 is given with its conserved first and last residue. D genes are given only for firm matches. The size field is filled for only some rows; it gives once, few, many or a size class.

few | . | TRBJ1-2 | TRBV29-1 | TGCAGCGTGCCTTTGACAGAGCCAAATGGCTACACCTTC | CSVPLTEPNGYTF
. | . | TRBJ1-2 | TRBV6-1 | TGTGCCAGCAGTGAAGCGGGGCAGGGCGGCTATGGCTACACCTTC | CASSEAGQGGYGYTF
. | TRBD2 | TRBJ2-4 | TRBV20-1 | TGCAGTGCTAGTCTCGGGAGGCTAGCCAAAAACATTCAGTACTTC | CSASLGRLAKNIQYF
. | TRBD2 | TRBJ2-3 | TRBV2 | TGTGCCAGCAGCCGGGCGGATCGAGCGGGAGGGCCCACAGATACGCAGTATTTT | CASSRADRAGGPTDTQYF
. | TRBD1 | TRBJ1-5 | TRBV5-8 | TGTGCCAGCAGCTTGAGGGGGCATCAGCCCCAGCATTTT | CASSLRGHQPQHF
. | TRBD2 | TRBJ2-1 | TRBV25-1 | TGTGCCAGCAGTGATGCGGGGGGGGCCGATGAGCAGTTCTTC | CASSDAGGADEQFF
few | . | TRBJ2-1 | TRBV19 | TGTGCCAGTAACGGGTGGGGCGACAATGAGCAGTTCTTC | CASNGWGDNEQFF
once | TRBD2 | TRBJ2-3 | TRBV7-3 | TGTGCCAGCAGCCAAAGGACTAGCGGGACGACAGATACGCAGTATTTT | CASSQRTSGTTDTQYF
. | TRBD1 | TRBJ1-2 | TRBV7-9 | TGTGCCAGCAGCGGCAGGGACAGGGGAACGGGGTATGGCTACACCTTC | CASSGRDRGTGYGYTF
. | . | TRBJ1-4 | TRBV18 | TGTGCCAGCTCACTCCCGGGACAATCCCTCATAGGAGGTGAAAAACTGTTTTTT | CASSLPGQSLIGGEKLFF
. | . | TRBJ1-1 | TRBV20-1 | TGCAGTGCTAAGGGGCACGCTGAAGCTTTCTTT | CSAKGHAEAFF
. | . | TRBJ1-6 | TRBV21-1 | TGTGCCAGCAGCAAAGCCTTACGGACAGCGGATTCACCCCTCCACTTT | CASSKALRTADSPLHF
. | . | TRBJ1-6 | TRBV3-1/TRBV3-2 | TGTGCCAGCAGCCTAAACTATAGCCCCCTCCACTTT | CASSLNYSPLHF
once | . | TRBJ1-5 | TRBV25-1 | TGTGCCAGCAGTGAAGGAGCCTTGGGAGGATTAGAGCCCCAGCATTTT | CASSEGALGGLEPQHF
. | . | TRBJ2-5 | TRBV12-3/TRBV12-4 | TGTGCCAGCGGGGGGAGGGAGACCCAGTACTTC | CASGGRETQYF
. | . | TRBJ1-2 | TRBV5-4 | TGTGCCAGCAGCTTGCCCTCAGACATCGGCTACACCTTC | CASSLPSDIGYTF
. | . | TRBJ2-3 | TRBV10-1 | TGCGCCAGCAGTGAGTCGATGGCACAAGATACGCAGTATTTT | CASSESMAQDTQYF
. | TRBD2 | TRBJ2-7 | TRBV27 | TGTGCCAGCAGGGGACTAGCGGGACCCTACGAGCAGTACTTC | CASRGLAGPYEQYF
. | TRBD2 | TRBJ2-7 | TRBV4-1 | TGCGCCAGCAGCCATGGGACTAGCATTTACGAGCAGTACTTC | CASSHGTSIYEQYF
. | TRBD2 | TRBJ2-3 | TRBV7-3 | TGTGCCAGCAGCGTTACTAGCGGTAGCACAGATACGCAGTATTTT | CASSVTSGSTDTQYF
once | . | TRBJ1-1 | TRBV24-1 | TGTGCCACCAGTGATTTACGGAGCGACACTGAAGCTTTCTTT | CATSDLRSDTEAFF
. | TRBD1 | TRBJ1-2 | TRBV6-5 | TGTGCCAGCAGCTCCAGCCGGGACAGATATGGCTACACCTTC | CASSSSRDRYGYTF
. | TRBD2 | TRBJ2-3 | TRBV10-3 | TGTGCCATCAGTGAGTTCATAGCGGGGGAAGATACGCAGTATTTT | CAISEFIAGEDTQYF
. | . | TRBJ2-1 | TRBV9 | TGTGCCAGCAGCGACCGACAGGCGTACAATGAGCAGTTCTTC | CASSDRQAYNEQFF
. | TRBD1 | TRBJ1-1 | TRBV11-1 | TGTGCCAGCAGCTTATCGGGACAGGGGAACACTGAAGCTTTCTTT | CASSLSGQGNTEAFF
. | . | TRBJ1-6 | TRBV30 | TGTGCCTGGAGCGAAGGGTGGAGGTCACCCCTCCACTTT | CAWSEGWRSPLHF
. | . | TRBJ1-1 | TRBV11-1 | TGTGCCAGCAGCTTCGGCGGGGGAAACACTGAAGCTTTCTTT | CASSFGGGNTEAFF
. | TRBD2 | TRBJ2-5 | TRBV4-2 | TGTGCCAGCAGCCCCCGGACGGGGACTAGCGGGGAGGAGACCCAGTACTTC | CASSPRTGTSGEETQYF
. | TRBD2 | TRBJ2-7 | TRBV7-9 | TGTGCCAGCAGCCCATCCAGGACCTGGCTAGCGGGGGCTTACGAGCAGTACTTC | CASSPSRTWLAGAYEQYF
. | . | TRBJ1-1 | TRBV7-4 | TGTGCCAGCAGCCAGGGTTCAGAGGAGCTGAACACTGAAGCTTTCTTT | CASSQGSEELNTEAFF
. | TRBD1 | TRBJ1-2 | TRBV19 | TGTGCCAGTGGGAGGGACAGGGGCGTCTATGGCTACACCTTC | CASGRDRGVYGYTF
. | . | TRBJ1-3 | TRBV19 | TGTGCCAGTACCCATATTGGGTATGGGCCGACTGGAAACACCATATATTTT | CASTHIGYGPTGNTIYF
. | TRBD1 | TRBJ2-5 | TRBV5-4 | TGTGCCAGCAGCTGGGGACAGGGGGCCGGCCAAGAGACCCAGTACTTC | CASSWGQGAGQETQYF
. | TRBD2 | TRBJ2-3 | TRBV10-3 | TGTGCCATCAGTTCTAGCGGGAGGGCCACAGATACGCAGTATTTT | CAISSSGRATDTQYF
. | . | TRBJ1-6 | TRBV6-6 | TGTGCCAGCAGTTACGGCCTCTCCTATAATTCACCCCTCCACTTT | CASSYGLSYNSPLHF
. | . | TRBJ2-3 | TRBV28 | TGTGCCAGCAGATCTGGAGTCGGCGCAGATACGCAGTATTTT | CASRSGVGADTQYF
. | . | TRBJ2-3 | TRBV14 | TGTGCCAGCAGCCAAGGTTCGGGGGTGGAGAGCACAGATACGCAGTATTTT | CASSQGSGVESTDTQYF
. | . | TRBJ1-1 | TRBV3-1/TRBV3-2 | TGTGCCAGCAGCCAAAAGTGGGGCTGGGGCACTGAAGCTTTCTTT | CASSQKWGWGTEAFF
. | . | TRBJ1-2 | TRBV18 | TGTGCCAGCTCACCATCGGGGTCCTGGGGCTACACCTTC | CASSPSGSWGYTF
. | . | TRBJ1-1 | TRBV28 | TGTGCCAGCAGCTGGACCTTGGACAGATTGAACACTGAAGCTTTCTTT | CASSWTLDRLNTEAFF
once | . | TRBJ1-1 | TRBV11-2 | TGTGCCAGCAGCCCCATAGAGTTCACAGGGACGAACACTGAAGCTTTCTTT | CASSPIEFTGTNTEAFF
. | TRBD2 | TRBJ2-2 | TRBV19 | TGTGCCAGTAGTATAAAAGCGGGGGGCGCCGCGAACACCGGGGAGCTGTTTTTT | CASSIKAGGAANTGELFF